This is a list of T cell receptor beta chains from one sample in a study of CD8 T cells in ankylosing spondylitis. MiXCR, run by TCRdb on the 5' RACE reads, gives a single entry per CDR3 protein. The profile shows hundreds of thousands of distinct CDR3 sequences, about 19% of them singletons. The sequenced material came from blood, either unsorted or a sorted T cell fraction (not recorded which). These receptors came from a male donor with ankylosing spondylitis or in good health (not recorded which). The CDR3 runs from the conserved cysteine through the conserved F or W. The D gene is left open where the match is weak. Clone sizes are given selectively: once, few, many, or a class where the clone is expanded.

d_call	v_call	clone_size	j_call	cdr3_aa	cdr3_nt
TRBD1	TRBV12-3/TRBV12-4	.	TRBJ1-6	CASSPGTGVAPLHF	TGTGCCAGCAGTCCCGGGACAGGGGTGGCTCCCCTCCACTTT
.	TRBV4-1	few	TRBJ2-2	CASSQAPGSGELFF	TGCGCCAGCAGCCAAGCCCCCGGGTCCGGGGAGCTGTTTTTT
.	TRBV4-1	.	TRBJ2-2	CASSQGFIGYENTGELFF	TGCGCCAGCAGCCAAGGGTTCATAGGGTATGAGAACACCGGGGAGCTGTTTTTT
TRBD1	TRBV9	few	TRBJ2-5	CASSGGTAPNNQETQYF	TGTGCCAGCAGCGGAGGGACAGCCCCCAACAATCAAGAGACCCAGTACTTC
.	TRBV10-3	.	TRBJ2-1	CAISERAVSSYNEQFF	TGTGCCATCAGTGAGAGGGCGGTGAGCTCCTACAATGAGCAGTTCTTC
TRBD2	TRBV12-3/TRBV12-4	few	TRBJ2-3	CASSRTSGAFRADTQYF	TGTGCCAGCAGCAGGACTAGCGGAGCTTTCCGAGCAGATACGCAGTATTTT
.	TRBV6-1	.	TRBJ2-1	CASSPKGTRKRDEQFF	TGTGCCAGCAGTCCCAAAGGGACAAGGAAACGCGATGAGCAGTTCTTC
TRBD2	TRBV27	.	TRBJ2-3	CASSLGTSGRNTQYF	TGTGCCAGCAGTTTAGGGACTAGCGGGAGAAATACGCAGTATTTT
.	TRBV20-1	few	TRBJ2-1	CSAFTSTPRDNEQFF	TGCAGTGCCTTTACTAGCACTCCCAGGGACAATGAGCAGTTCTTC
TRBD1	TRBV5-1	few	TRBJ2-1	CASSFGAGGIGEQFF	TGCGCCAGCAGCTTTGGGGCAGGGGGCATCGGGGAGCAGTTCTTC
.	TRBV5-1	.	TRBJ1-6	CASSLGQDGSPLHF	TGCGCCAGCAGCTTGGGGCAGGATGGTTCACCCCTCCACTTT
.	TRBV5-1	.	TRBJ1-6	CASSLDAGTGNSPLHF	TGCGCCAGCAGCTTGGATGCGGGAACGGGGAATTCACCCCTCCACTTT
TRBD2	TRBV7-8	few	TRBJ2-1	CASSFLAGKAAQSYNEQFF	TGTGCCAGCAGCTTTCTAGCGGGGAAAGCGGCCCAATCCTACAATGAGCAGTTCTTC
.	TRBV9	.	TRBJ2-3	CASSVFTYEDTDTQYF	TGTGCCAGCAGCGTTTTCACCTACGAGGACACAGATACGCAGTATTTT
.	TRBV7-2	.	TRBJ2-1	CASSLPAMNEQFF	TGTGCCAGCAGCTTGCCGGCCATGAATGAGCAGTTCTTC
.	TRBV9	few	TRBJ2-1	CASSVGWGEDNEQFF	TGTGCCAGCAGCGTAGGATGGGGGGAGGACAATGAGCAGTTCTTC
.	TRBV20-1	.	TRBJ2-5	CSAKGQQETQYF	TGCAGTGCTAAAGGGCAGCAAGAGACCCAGTACTTC
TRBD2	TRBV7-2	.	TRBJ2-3	CASSLGTSGMGGTQYF	TGTGCCAGCAGCTTAGGGACTAGCGGGATGGGTGGGACGCAGTATTTT
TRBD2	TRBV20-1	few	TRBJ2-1	CCARPTSGKSRYNEQFF	TGCTGCGCTAGACCGACTAGCGGGAAATCTAGGTACAATGAGCAGTTCTTC
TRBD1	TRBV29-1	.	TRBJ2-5	CSVGQAGGTQYF	TGCAGCGTAGGACAGGCCGGAGGAACCCAGTACTTC
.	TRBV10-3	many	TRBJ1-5	CAISENSNQPQHF	TGTGCCATCAGTGAAAATAGCAATCAGCCCCAGCATTTT
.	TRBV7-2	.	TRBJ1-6	CASQTGSYNSPLHF	TGTGCCAGCCAAACAGGGTCCTATAATTCACCCCTCCACTTT
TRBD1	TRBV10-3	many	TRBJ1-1	CAISGQDRGGTEAFF	TGTGCCATCAGTGGACAGGACAGGGGTGGCACTGAAGCTTTCTTT
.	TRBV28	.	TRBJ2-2	CASRRGQGSGELFF	TGTGCCAGCAGACGGGGCCAGGGCTCCGGGGAGCTGTTTTTT
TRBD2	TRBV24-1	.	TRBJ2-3	CATSEAGLNTDTQYF	TGTGCCACCAGTGAAGCGGGACTTAACACAGATACGCAGTATTTT
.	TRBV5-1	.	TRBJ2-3	CASSLEPGQGPDTQYF	TGCGCCAGCAGCTTGGAACCAGGCCAAGGGCCAGATACGCAGTATTTT
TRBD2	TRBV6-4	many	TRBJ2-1	CASSEGTSGSNEQFF	TGTGCCAGCAGTGAAGGGACTAGCGGGAGCAATGAGCAGTTCTTC
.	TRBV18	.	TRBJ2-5	CASSPPGRLQETQYF	TGTGCCAGCTCACCACCGGGACGCTTACAAGAGACCCAGTACTTC